The 23 T cell receptor beta chains below come from one sample, sequenced in a study of shared T cell receptors in the human thymus. Produced via immunoSEQ multiplex PCR; TCRdb's table is partial and in-frame only. Found here are hundreds of thousands of clones, approximately 87% of them singletons; the top ten hold about 0.0094%. This same sample was also part of a study on human thymus T cells.

The sample taken for sequencing was thymocytes. The receptors derive from a boy under two years old with a congenital heart defect.

This chain uses TRBV7-9 with TRBJ1-2; 8 bases map to TRBD1. Trimming at V came to 4 bases and at J to 2 bases, leaving 12 bases not matched to a gene. Germline V CDR1 and CDR2: SEHNR, FQNEAQ (reference sequence). CDR3 size: 17 residues. The DNA of the CDR3 is TGTGCCAGCAGCTCCTGGACAGGGCCCAGCCCAAACTATGGCTACACCTTC. Its protein is CASSSWTGPSPNYGYTF.

The chain combines TRBV28 with TRBJ1-6, with D unclear. Trimming left V 8 bases short and J 0 bases short, with 14 bases between. Germline V gives CDR1 MDHEN, CDR2 SYDVKM. There are 16 residues in the CDR3. The DNA of the CDR3 is TGTGCCAGCGCTGGACTCGAGTACTCCTATAATTCACCCCTCCACTTT. Protein: CASAGLEYSYNSPLHF.

This clone was counted a few times. The chain links TRBV5-1 to TRBJ2-3, with D possibly TRBD2 on 7 matching bases. The CDR3 is 15 amino acids. CDR1 and CDR2 (germline): SGHRS, YFSETQ. Deletions cut 4 bases from V and 5 bases from J, with 17 bases between. For the CDR3, the DNA is TGCGCCAGCAGCCCCCGGGGGGTCAGGGGAGATACGCAGTATTTT. This sequence encodes CASSPRGVRGDTQYF.

This clone was observed once. The rearrangement joins TRBV5-4 to TRBJ2-7; the D is unclear. Per the germline V gene, CDR1 is SGHNT and CDR2 is YYREEE (reference sequence). Trimming took 0 bases from V and 8 from J, leaving 30 bases between them. The CDR3 length is 19 residues. The CDR3, as DNA: TGTGCCAGCAGCTTGGGTGGGCCCCCCAATCCCCCTACGAATGTGAAGCAGTACTTC. It specifies CASSLGGPPNPPTNVKQYF.

This clone was seen a single time. The gene calls are TRBV15 and TRBJ2-1; 15 bases match TRBD2. The V segment lost 4 bases and the J segment 1 base; nucleotides outside the gene matches: 14. The CDR3 totals 21 residues. Germline V gives CDR1 LNHNV, CDR2 YYDKDF (reference sequence). The CDR3 loop reads CATSTGMTGTSGGFSYNEQFF. The CDR3 DNA follows: TGTGCCACCAGCACAGGGATGACCGGGACTAGCGGGGGGTTTTCCTACAATGAGCAGTTCTTC.

This clone was recorded once. The chain carries TRBV2 and TRBJ2-1; 7 bases fit TRBD2. The CDR3 is 15 amino acids. Trimming removed 6 bases from V and 2 bases from J; junction bases left unmatched: 7. From germline, CDR1 is SNHLY and CDR2 FYNNEI. CDR3 in DNA: TGTGCCAGCAGCCGGCTAGCGGCAGCCTACAATGAGCAGTTCTTC. This gives the protein CASSRLAAAYNEQFF.

This clone was seen more than once but under ten times. The chain uses TRBV4-1 and TRBJ2-1, with a possible D match to TRBD1 (6 bases). CDR1 is MGHRA and CDR2 is YSYEKL in the germline V gene. This CDR3 has 15 amino acids. V was trimmed by 4 bases and J by 3 bases, leaving 13 bases between them. CDR3 region: CASSRHQDSYNEQFF. DNA of the CDR3: TGCGCCAGCAGCCGACACCAGGACAGCTACAATGAGCAGTTCTTC.

The J gene is TRBJ1-3, the V gene TRBV7-9, with a possible D match to TRBD1 (6 bases). CDR1 SEHNR and CDR2 FQNEAQ come from the germline V gene (reference sequence). The V and J ends lost 3 bases and 0 bases respectively, with 12 bases between them. The CDR3 has 16 residues. CDR3 amino acids: CASSLDDRYSGNTIYF. CDR3 sequence (DNA): TGTGCCAGCAGCTTGGACGACAGGTACTCTGGAAACACCATATATTTT.

V usage is TRBV7-2 and J usage is TRBJ1-6, with D possibly matching TRBD1 (6 bases). The CDR3 runs 15 residues. CDR1 and CDR2 (germline): SGHTA, FQGNSA. Deletions cut 7 bases from V and 7 bases from J, with 17 bases between. Written as DNA, the CDR3 is TGTGCCAGCACCAATCCCCGGGACATCAATTCACCCCTCCACTTT. Its protein product is CASTNPRDINSPLHF.

The rearrangement links TRBV10-1 to TRBJ2-6; weak D call: TRBD2 (6 bases). V was shortened by 6 bases and J by 0 bases, with 12 bases between the two germline ends. The CDR3 is 16 residues long. The germline gives CDR1 WNHNN, CDR2 SYGVQD (reference sequence). CDR3 sequence reads: CASSPGLFSGANVLTF. In DNA, the CDR3 is TGCGCCAGCAGCCCGGGACTGTTCTCTGGGGCCAACGTCCTGACTTTC.

The chain is built from TRBV7-6 and TRBJ2-3, with 11 bases fitting TRBD2. V shed 1 base, J shed 3 bases, and the junction held 18 bases outside the gene matches. This CDR3 spans 21 amino acids. The V gene's germline CDR1 is SGHVS and CDR2 FNYEAQ. This CDR3 reads CASSLERQGVSGGAGTDTQYF. CDR3 in DNA: TGTGCCAGCAGCTTAGAGAGGCAGGGTGTTAGCGGGGGGGCCGGTACAGATACGCAGTATTTT.

The V and J genes are TRBV4-2 and TRBJ1-1; tentative D call: TRBD1 (6 bases). The germline V gene has CDR1 LGHNA and CDR2 YNFKEQ. V was shortened by 0 bases and J by 6 bases, with 14 bases between the two germline ends. The CDR3 is 15 amino acids. In nucleotides, the CDR3 is TGTGCCAGCAGCCAAGATCGGAACAGGGTGCCTGAAGCTTTCTTT. Its protein is CASSQDRNRVPEAFF.

The chain is built from TRBV11-2 and TRBJ2-3; D gene ambiguous. Germline V gene lookup returns CDR1 SGHAT and CDR2 FQNNGV. Trimming cost V 1 base and J 1 base, with 6 bases left between them. CDR3 size: 14 residues. The CDR3 DNA reads TGTGCCAGCAGCTTAGTACCAGGCACAGATACGCAGTATTTT. Protein product: CASSLVPGTDTQYF.

The V and J genes are TRBV5-1 and TRBJ2-7; 9 bases are a match to TRBD1. The CDR3 is made up of 17 amino acids. The J segment lost 3 bases and the V segment lost 0 bases, leaving 10 bases of the junction unmatched. Germline assignment: CDR1 SGHRS and CDR2 YFSETQ. The chain's CDR3 is CASSLEGWGQGDYEQYF. Here the CDR3 DNA reads TGCGCCAGCAGCTTGGAGGGTTGGGGACAGGGTGACTACGAGCAGTACTTC.

This chain joins TRBV6-1 and TRBJ2-6, with 9 bases identical to TRBD1. The germline CDR1 and CDR2 sequences are MNHNS and SASEGT. There are 17 residues in the CDR3. Germline trimming cut 4 bases from V and 2 bases from J; bases unmatched to any gene: 6. This chain's CDR3 is CASSVGQGRTGANVLTF. The CDR3, as DNA: TGTGCCAGCAGTGTAGGACAGGGGAGGACTGGGGCCAACGTCCTGACTTTC.

Concerning this clone: The junction and the germline gene differ at one end; a read error may be behind it. CDR3 in amino acids: CASSQAQRGKNPGELFF. The CDR3 coding sequence is TGCGCCAGCAGCCAGGCCCAGAGAGGGAAGAACCCCGGGGAGCTGTTTTTT. The chain carries TRBV4-3 and TRBJ2-2; tentative D call: TRBD2 (5 bases). CDR1 is LGHNA, CDR2 YSLEER, per germline. The CDR3 covers 17 residues.

The V and J genes are TRBV28 and TRBJ2-7, with D possibly matching TRBD2 (7 bases). V lost 2 bases and J 0 bases, leaving 14 bases between the germline ends. Per the germline V gene, CDR1 is MDHEN and CDR2 is SYDVKM. This CDR3 spans 16 amino acids. DNA of the CDR3: TGTGCCAGCAGTTTAAACCCCGGGGGGCCCTCCTACGAGCAGTACTTC. Translation: CASSLNPGGPSYEQYF.

The chain uses TRBV6-5 and TRBJ2-1; 10 nucleotides match TRBD2. V gave up 6 bases and J gave up 7 bases; unmatched junction bases: 9. The CDR3 contains 15 residues. Germline V gene data show CDR1 as MNHEY and CDR2 as SVGAGI. CDR3 coding DNA: TGTGCCAGCAGCAAAACAGCGGGAGGGCCGAATGAGCAGTTCTTC. Translation gives CASSKTAGGPNEQFF.

The J gene is TRBJ2-5, the V gene TRBV9; 8 bases line up with TRBD1. Germline trimming cut 4 bases from V and 5 bases from J; bases unmatched to any gene: 10. CDR1 is SGDLS, CDR2 YYNGEE, per germline. The CDR3 spans 15 residues. The CDR3 DNA reads as TGTGCCAGCAGCCCCCGGACAGGGCCCGGGGAGACCCAGTACTTC. As protein: CASSPRTGPGETQYF. The entire variable domain, with the rest obtained from reference TRBV9 and TRBJ2-5, is as follows: DSGVTQTPKHLITATGQRVTLRCSPRSGDLSVYWYQQSLDQGLQFLIQYYNGEERAKGNILERFSAQQFPDLHSELNLSSLELGDSALYFCASSPRTGPGETQYFGPGTRLLVL.

The chain recombines TRBV27 with TRBJ1-1; no definite D call. Trimming took 5 bases from V and 1 from J, leaving 11 bases between them. The V gene's germline CDR1 is MNHEY and CDR2 SMNVEV (reference sequence). There are 14 residues in the CDR3. The CDR3 protein is CASSEVGKNTEAFF. The CDR3 DNA reads as TGTGCCAGCAGTGAGGTCGGGAAGAACACTGAAGCTTTCTTT.

To note about this clone: The conserved phenylalanine or tryptophan normally closing the CDR3 is absent here, so this likely arose from a read error. The DNA is omitted, as the CDR3 cannot be located on it reliably, and the CDR3 follows TCRdb's listing. This chain uses TRBV19 with TRBJ2-7; no check of the table's D call, TRBD1, against the DNA was made. Germline-derived CDR1 and CDR2 are LNHDA and SQIVND (reference sequence). Including both end residues, the CDR3 is 15 amino acids long. CDR3 amino acids: CASSIDFDRRQGAPR.

The chain links TRBV30 to TRBJ1-1; D possibly corresponds to TRBD1 (5 bases). V gave up 4 bases and J gave up 3 bases, with 15 bases separating them. This CDR3 has 14 amino acids. The germline CDR1 and CDR2 sequences are GTSNPN and SVGIG (reference sequence). This CDR3 is CAWKLQVNDTEAFF. The CDR3 DNA reads as TGTGCCTGGAAACTACAGGTTAACGACACTGAAGCTTTCTTT.

This chain uses TRBV28 with TRBJ1-4, with D possibly matching TRBD1 (6 bases). The ends were cut back, 6 bases at V and 4 bases at J, with 18 bases in the middle. The CDR3 totals 16 residues. CDR1 and CDR2 (germline): MDHEN, SYDVKM. Written as DNA, the CDR3 is TGTGCCAGCAGGGGCCCCGACAGGCGCCGTAATGAAAAACTGTTTTTT. Amino acids: CASRGPDRRRNEKLFF.